Each of the 15 T cell receptor beta chains below was sequenced from the same sample in a study of blood T cell repertoires in COVID-19. Here immunoSEQ multiplex PCR was the method, and the copy in TCRdb shows in-frame clones only, minus some. The sample gives roughly 260,000 clones, about nine tenths of which show up once; about 2.5% is in the top ten. The sample taken for sequencing was peripheral blood. The receptors originated from a person in their late teens or twenties with COVID-19, enrolled during active disease.

J is TRBJ2-2 and V is TRBV7-9; tentatively, D is TRBD1 (5 bases). The CDR3 has 19 amino acids. In germline, CDR1 is SEHNR, CDR2 FQNEAQ (reference sequence). V was clipped by 5 bases and J by 6 bases, with 28 bases between them. DNA of the CDR3: TGTGCCAGCAGCCCCGCGCGATCAACAGGCCAACCTTCCGCCGGGGAGCTGTTTTTT. As protein: CASSPARSTGQPSAGELFF.

J is TRBJ1-4 and V is TRBV19; 7 bases fit TRBD1. With V trimmed by 8 bases and J by 0 bases, 9 bases remained unmatched. Germline CDR1 reads LNHDA; CDR2 reads SQIVND (reference sequence). The CDR3 length is 16 residues. The CDR3 DNA sequence: TGTGCCAGTCGACAGGGTGGGATTGCAACTAATGAAAAACTGTTTTTT. Its protein is CASRQGGIATNEKLFF.

This chain uses TRBV29-1 with TRBJ2-7; the match to TRBD1 covers 9 bases. Trimming cost V 6 bases and J 7 bases; bases outside gene matches: 10. The CDR3 runs 13 residues. CDR1 and CDR2 from the germline V gene are SQVTM and ANQGSEA. CDR3 DNA: TGCAGCGTGGCCCGGACAGGGGCGGCTGAGCAGTACTTC. Translation gives CSVARTGAAEQYF.

The chain combines TRBV2 with TRBJ1-1; no clear D gene. V lost 7 bases and J lost 5, with 8 bases in between. The CDR3 consists of 11 residues. Germline lookup yields CDR1 SNHLY and CDR2 FYNNEI. CDR3 amino acids: CASTRETEAFF. The DNA of the CDR3 is TGTGCCAGCACGCGGGAGACTGAAGCTTTCTTT.

The chain combines TRBV6-5 with TRBJ2-6; no clear D. CDR1 and CDR2 (germline): MNHEY, SVGAGI. Trimming took 7 bases from V and 1 from J, leaving 11 bases between them. CDR3 length: 15 amino acids. The CDR3 reads CASTLESSGANVLTF. The CDR3 region has the DNA TGTGCCAGCACCTTAGAATCATCTGGGGCCAACGTCCTGACTTTC.

The rearrangement joins TRBV21-1 to TRBJ1-2; TRBD1 is the table's D call, not checked against the DNA. TRBV21-1 is annotated as a pseudogene. The CDR3 totals 20 residues. CDR3 sequence reads: CASSKEIRDRMTNPNYGYTF. The CDR3 DNA reads as TGTGCCAGCAGCAAAGAAATCCGGGACAGGATGACTAACCCTAACTATGGCTACACCTTC.

The rearrangement links TRBV7-4 to TRBJ1-1; D not resolved. CDR1 and CDR2 (germline): SGHVT, SQSDAQ. With 5 bases removed from V and 2 bases from J, the gap between germline ends came to 3 bases. This CDR3 spans 11 amino acids. CDR3 sequence: CASSLNTEAFF. Written as DNA, the CDR3 is TGTGCCAGCAGCCTAAACACTGAAGCTTTCTTT. Using reference TRBV7-4 and TRBJ1-1 for the parts outside the CDR3, the full variable domain is GAGVSQSPRYKVAKRGRDVALRCDSISGHVTLYWYRQTLGQGSEVLTYSQSDAQRDKSGRPSGRFSAERPERSVSTLKIQRTEQGDSAVYLCASSLNTEAFFGQGTRLTVV.

This rearrangement joins TRBV20-1 to TRBJ2-7, with D possibly matching TRBD1 (5 bases). The germline V gene has CDR1 DFQATT and CDR2 SNEGSKA (reference sequence). V lost 3 bases, J lost 4 bases, and 13 bases lay in between. CDR3 size: 13 residues. The CDR3 is CSASFRERYEQYF. The CDR3 DNA is TGCAGTGCTAGTTTCAGGGAAAGATACGAGCAGTACTTC.

This sequence joins TRBV5-5 and TRBJ2-2, with D perhaps TRBD2 (6 bases). The length of the CDR3 is 17 residues. Trimming took off 4 bases at V and 2 bases at J, with 18 bases between the two ends. From germline, CDR1 is SGHKS and CDR2 YYEKEE (reference sequence). The CDR3 coding sequence is TGTGCCAGCAGCCGGCCCCTGGCGGGGCTAAACACCGGGGAGCTGTTTTTT. It specifies CASSRPLAGLNTGELFF.

The chain links TRBV7-9 to TRBJ2-5; 8 bases fit TRBD1. V lost 3 bases, J lost 5 bases, and 5 bases stayed unmatched. The length of the CDR3 is 14 residues. Germline V CDR1 and CDR2: SEHNR, FQNEAQ (reference sequence). This CDR3 reads CASSLDREAETQYF. DNA of the CDR3: TGTGCCAGCAGCTTGGACAGGGAGGCGGAGACCCAGTACTTC.

This chain joins TRBV9 and TRBJ2-7, with a tentative D call TRBD2 (6 bases). Trimming cost V 0 bases and J 2 bases, with 9 bases left between them. Germline V gene lookup returns CDR1 SGDLS and CDR2 YYNGEE. The CDR3 contains 14 residues. The CDR3 spells CASSVGSGPYEQYF. The CDR3 DNA is TGTGCCAGCAGCGTAGGTAGCGGTCCCTACGAGCAGTACTTC.

The chain combines TRBV5-5 with TRBJ2-7, with D possibly being TRBD1 (6 bases). CDR1 SGHKS and CDR2 YYEKEE come from the germline V gene (reference sequence). This CDR3 is built from 13 residues. V was trimmed by 3 bases and J by 7 bases, leaving 14 bases between them. The CDR3 reads CASSSVGAGEQYF. CDR3 coding DNA: TGTGCCAGCAGCTCGGTGGGGGCCGGTGAGCAGTACTTC.

The chain is built from TRBV9 and TRBJ1-2; D is unresolved. V gave up 0 bases and J gave up 5 bases, with 14 bases separating them. Germline lookup yields CDR1 SGDLS and CDR2 YYNGEE. This CDR3 has 15 amino acids. Here the CDR3 reads CASSVVPGGTYGYTF. CDR3 coding DNA: TGTGCCAGCAGCGTAGTCCCAGGAGGAACATATGGCTACACCTTC.

This chain uses TRBV9 with TRBJ2-5; 7 bases agree with TRBD1. The germline CDR1 and CDR2 sequences are SGDLS and YYNGEE. V shed 4 bases, J shed 0 bases, and the junction held 9 bases outside the gene matches. The CDR3 contains 16 residues. The CDR3: CASSSGTENYQETQYF. CDR3 in DNA: TGTGCCAGCAGCTCCGGGACAGAAAACTACCAAGAGACCCAGTACTTC. Full variable domain (remainder filled in from reference TRBV9 and TRBJ2-5): DSGVTQTPKHLITATGQRVTLRCSPRSGDLSVYWYQQSLDQGLQFLIQYYNGEERAKGNILERFSAQQFPDLHSELNLSSLELGDSALYFCASSSGTENYQETQYFGPGTRLLVL.

DNA of the CDR3: TGTGCCACCAGTGGACTGAGCTACAATGAGCAGTTCTTC. This translates into CATSGLSYNEQFF. The rearrangement joins TRBV24-1 to TRBJ2-1, with unresolved D. Germline assignment: CDR1 KGHDR and CDR2 SFDVKD. There are 13 residues in the CDR3. Between the trimmed V and J ends, which lost 5 bases and 3 bases, there was a span of 7 bases.